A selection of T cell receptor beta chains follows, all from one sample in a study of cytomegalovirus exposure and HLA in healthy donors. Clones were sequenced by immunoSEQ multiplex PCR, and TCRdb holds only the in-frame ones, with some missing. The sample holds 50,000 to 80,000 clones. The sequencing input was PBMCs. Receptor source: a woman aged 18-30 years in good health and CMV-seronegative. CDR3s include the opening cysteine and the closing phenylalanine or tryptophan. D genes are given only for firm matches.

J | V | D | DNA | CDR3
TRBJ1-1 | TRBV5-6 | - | TGTGCCAGCAGCCGGGAGGTAGGGGAAGCTTTCTTT | CASSREVGEAFF
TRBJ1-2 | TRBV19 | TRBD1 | TGTGCCAGTACCAGGACAGGAATGGGAGCTAACTATGGCTACACCTTC | CASTRTGMGANYGYTF
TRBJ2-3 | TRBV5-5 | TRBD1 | TGTGCCAGCAAACCGACAGGGGGCGAGGATACGCAGTATTTT | CASKPTGGEDTQYF
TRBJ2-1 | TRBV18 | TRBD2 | TGTGCCAGCTCACCACCGGGACTAGCGGTCTCCTACAATGAGCAGTTCTTC | CASSPPGLAVSYNEQFF
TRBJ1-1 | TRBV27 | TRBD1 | TGTGCCAGCAGTCCAACCGGGACAGGGCCTGAAGCTTTCTTT | CASSPTGTGPEAFF
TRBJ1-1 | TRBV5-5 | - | TGTGCCAGCAGCTTGTACCGGGACACCGTGTCCGCTTTCTTT | CASSLYRDTVSAFF
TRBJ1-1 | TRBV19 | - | TGTGCCAGTAGACGGCAGGGGAACACTGAAGCTTTCTTT | CASRRQGNTEAFF
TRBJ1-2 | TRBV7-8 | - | TGTGCCAGCAGCTTAGAGGCAGGGGTTCTGGGAGCTAACTATGGCTACACCTTC | CASSLEAGVLGANYGYTF
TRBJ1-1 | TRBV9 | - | TGTGCCAGCAGCGTAGGCAACATGAACACTGAAGCTTTCTTT | CASSVGNMNTEAFF
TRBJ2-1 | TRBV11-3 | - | TGTGCCAGCAGCTTATTCGGGAACAATGAGCAGTTCTTC | CASSLFGNNEQFF
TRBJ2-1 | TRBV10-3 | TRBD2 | TGTGCCATCAGTTCGGGAGGGTCCTACAATGAGCAGTTCTTC | CAISSGGSYNEQFF
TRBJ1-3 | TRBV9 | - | TGTGCCAGCAGCGTAGGAGGGATACGGTCTGGAAACACCATATATTTT | CASSVGGIRSGNTIYF
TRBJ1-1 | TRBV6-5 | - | TGTGCCAGCAGTCAATCCGGACAGCCAAACACTGAAGCTTTCTTT | CASSQSGQPNTEAFF
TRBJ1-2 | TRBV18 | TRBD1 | TGTGCCAGCTCACCTGGGACAGGGGGCTATGGCTACACCTTC | CASSPGTGGYGYTF
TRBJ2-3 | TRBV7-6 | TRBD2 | TGTGCCAGCAGCTTCGAGCGGGGTAGCACAGATACGCAGTATTTT | CASSFERGSTDTQYF
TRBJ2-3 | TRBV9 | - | TGTGCCAGCAGCGTAGTTGGTCAGGGCACAGATACGCAGTATTTT | CASSVVGQGTDTQYF
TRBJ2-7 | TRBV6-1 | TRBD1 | TGTGCCAGCAGTGTCAGGACAGGGGGGACCTACGAGCAGTACTTC | CASSVRTGGTYEQYF
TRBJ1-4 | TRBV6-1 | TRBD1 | TGTGCCAGCAGTGAAGCGGGACAGACTGAAAAACTGTTTTTT | CASSEAGQTEKLFF
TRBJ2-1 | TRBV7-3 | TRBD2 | TGTGCCAGCAGCTTAATGGGCGGGAGGGTGGATGAGCAGTTCTTC | CASSLMGGRVDEQFF
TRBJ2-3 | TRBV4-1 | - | TGCGCCAGCAGCCAAGACTTAATTGCGGATACGCAGTATTTT | CASSQDLIADTQYF
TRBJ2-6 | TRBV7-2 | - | TGTGCCAGCAGCTTTGACAATCCCGGGGCCAACGTCCTGACTTTC | CASSFDNPGANVLTF
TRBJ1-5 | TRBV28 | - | TGTGCCAGCAGTCGCCTGACAGGCCGAAATCAGCCCCAGCATTTT | CASSRLTGRNQPQHF
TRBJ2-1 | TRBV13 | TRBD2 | TGTGCCAGCAGCCCCACGGGGCGGGGGGGCCATGATGAGCAGTTCTTC | CASSPTGRGGHDEQFF
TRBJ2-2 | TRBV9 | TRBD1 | TGTGCCAGCAGCGTCGGAGGACAGGGGGCGCACACCGGGGAGCTGTTTTTT | CASSVGGQGAHTGELFF
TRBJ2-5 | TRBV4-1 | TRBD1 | TGCGCCAGCAGCCACCCCACAGGGGGCTGGGAAGAGACCCAGTACTTC | CASSHPTGGWEETQYF
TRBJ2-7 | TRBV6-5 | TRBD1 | TGTGCCAGCAGTTTTTCGGGGACAGAGTACGAGCAGTACTTC | CASSFSGTEYEQYF
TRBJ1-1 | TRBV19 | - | TGTGCCAGTAGTATTCGGGACACGCTTAGAGCTTTCTTT | CASSIRDTLRAFF
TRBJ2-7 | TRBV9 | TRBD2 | TGTGCCAGCAGCGTAGCGACTAGCGGGCTTTACGAGCAGTACTTC | CASSVATSGLYEQYF
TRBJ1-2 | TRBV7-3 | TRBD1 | TGTGCCAGCAGCTCAGAACCGGGACAGGGTTATGGCTACACCTTC | CASSSEPGQGYGYTF
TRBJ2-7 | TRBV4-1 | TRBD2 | TGCGCCAGCAGCAAAATTAGCGGGGACTACGAGCAGTACTTC | CASSKISGDYEQYF
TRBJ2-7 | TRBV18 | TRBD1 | TGTGCCAGCTCACCGGGACAGCACTACGAGCAGTACTTC | CASSPGQHYEQYF
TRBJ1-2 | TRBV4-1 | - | TGCGCCAGCAGCCACCCCCCCAGCGGGGTTAGAGGCTACACCTTC | CASSHPPSGVRGYTF
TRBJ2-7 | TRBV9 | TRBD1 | TGTGCCAGCAGCCCGACAGGGGAAGGCTCCTACGAGCAGTACTTC | CASSPTGEGSYEQYF
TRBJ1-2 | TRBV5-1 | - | TGCGCCAGTTCGCCAGACTATGGCTACACCTTC | CASSPDYGYTF
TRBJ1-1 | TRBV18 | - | TGTGCCAGCTCACCGGTGGCGCAGGGGACTGAAGCTTTCTTT | CASSPVAQGTEAFF
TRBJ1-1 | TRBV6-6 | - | TGTGCCAGCGAAGGGGCTGAAGCTTTCTTT | CASEGAEAFF
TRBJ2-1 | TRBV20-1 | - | TGCAGTGGTAACTCCTACAATGAGCAGTTCTTC | CSGNSYNEQFF
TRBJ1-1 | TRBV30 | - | TGTGCCTGGAGTGCGGTGGGGGGGACTGAAGCTTTCTTT | CAWSAVGGTEAFF
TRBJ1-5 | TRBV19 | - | TGTGCCAGTAGTAGGGGAGGGTTGGACAATCAGCCCCAGCATTTT | CASSRGGLDNQPQHF